Below are 21 T cell receptor beta chains sequenced from a single sample in a study of cytomegalovirus exposure and HLA in healthy donors. PCR primers comprised 60 Vbeta and 13 Jbeta primers. The table came from immunoSEQ multiplex PCR; TCRdb's copy has only in-frame clones and leaves some out. The table has about 77,000 clones, 78% seen once. The sequencing input was PBMCs. The receptor source for this set is a man aged 35-49 years in good health and CMV-seronegative.

The chain links TRBV9 to TRBJ1-1, with TRBD1 as a possible D gene (5 bases). Trimming left V 1 base short and J 4 bases short, with 8 bases between. The CDR3 extends over 13 amino acids. Germline CDR1 reads SGDLS; CDR2 reads YYNGEE. The CDR3 DNA sequence: TGTGCCAGCAGCGTACAGGGTTTCACTGAAGCTTTCTTT. It yields the protein CASSVQGFTEAFF.

In this sample, this clone turned up a few times. The chain couples TRBV6-6 to TRBJ1-2; tentative D call: TRBD1 (5 bases). The CDR3 contains 14 residues. Germline V gene lookup returns CDR1 MNHNY and CDR2 SVGAGI (reference sequence). V was shortened by 5 bases and J by 4 bases, with 14 bases between the two germline ends. CDR3 sequence reads: CASSPTDNSYGYTF. CDR3 DNA: TGTGCCAGCAGTCCTACGGACAACTCCTATGGCTACACCTTC.

The J gene is TRBJ2-1, the V gene TRBV30; 10 bases align to TRBD2. CDR1 and CDR2 from the germline V gene are GTSNPN and SVGIG (reference sequence). This CDR3 region has 23 residues. V was pared by 3 bases and J by 8 bases, with 34 bases of the junction left unmatched. The CDR3 nucleotides read TGTGCCTGGAGCTCGGGACAGAGGACTAGCGGAAAGGCTAGCGGGACCGGTAACGATGAGCAGTTCTTC. Its protein is CAWSSGQRTSGKASGTGNDEQFF.

This clone appeared a few times. The CDR3 protein is CASSSPFWQGTAKNIQYF. CDR3 DNA sequence: TGTGCCAGCAGCTCCCCCTTCTGGCAGGGAACTGCCAAAAACATTCAGTACTTC. The genes are TRBV11-2 and TRBJ2-4; tentatively, D is TRBD1 (5 bases). Looked up from germline, CDR1 is SGHAT and CDR2 is FQNNGV. Trimming took 4 bases from V and 1 from J, leaving 20 bases between them. The CDR3 is made up of 18 amino acids.

The chain links TRBV27 to TRBJ2-7; D is unresolved. Trimming took off 2 bases at V and 2 bases at J, with 7 bases between the two ends. Germline CDR1 and CDR2: MNHEY and SMNVEV (reference sequence). The CDR3 spans 13 residues. The DNA of the CDR3 is TGTGCCAGCAGTTTAAGATTAGCCTACGAGCAGTACTTC. It is translated as CASSLRLAYEQYF.

This rearrangement joins TRBV4-2 to TRBJ2-1; 12 bases are a match to TRBD2. With 2 bases clipped from V and 8 bases from J, the junction kept 7 bases outside the gene matches. CDR1 is LGHNA, CDR2 YNFKEQ, per germline. The CDR3 runs 16 residues. The CDR3 sequence is CASSQLLTSGSYEQFF. The DNA of the CDR3 is TGTGCCAGCAGCCAATTGTTGACTAGCGGGAGCTATGAGCAGTTCTTC.

This clone has only a few counts. The chain has TRBV27 and TRBJ1-2; 10 nucleotides agree with TRBD1. V shed 4 bases, J shed 1 base, and the junction held 3 bases outside the gene matches. This CDR3 region has 15 residues. Germline V CDR1 and CDR2: MNHEY, SMNVEV (reference sequence). For the CDR3, the DNA is TGTGCCAGCAGTTCGGGACAGGGGTTTAACTATGGCTACACCTTC. It encodes CASSSGQGFNYGYTF.

This clone was recorded only once. The chain is built from TRBV7-2 and TRBJ2-1; D gene ambiguous. The V end was cut by 1 base, the J end by 9 bases, with 7 bases between. The CDR3 has 12 residues. The germline CDR1 and CDR2 sequences are SGHTA and FQGNSA. In nucleotides, the CDR3 is TGTGCCAGCAGCTTAGTTCGGTTTGAGCAGTTCTTC. Protein: CASSLVRFEQFF.

The rearrangement uses TRBV5-1 and TRBJ1-2; D gene unclear. Germline V CDR1 and CDR2: SGHRS, YFSETQ. The CDR3 has 13 amino acids. Trimming pared 0 bases from V and 4 bases from J, leaving 7 bases between. This CDR3 is CASSLDLAYGYTF. CDR3 bases: TGCGCCAGCAGCTTGGATTTGGCCTATGGCTACACCTTC.

The chain combines TRBV29-1 with TRBJ2-5, with 7 bases aligning to TRBD1. The CDR3 consists of 19 residues. V was pared by 1 base and J by 2 bases, with 19 bases of the junction left unmatched. Germline V CDR1 and CDR2: SQVTM, ANQGSEA. CDR3 protein: CSVEVYRPGMDRRQETQYF. CDR3 DNA sequence: TGCAGCGTTGAAGTTTATCGTCCGGGGATGGACAGGCGGCAAGAGACCCAGTACTTC.

The chain couples TRBV7-6 to TRBJ2-1; 10 nucleotides match TRBD2. Germline V gene data show CDR1 as SGHVS and CDR2 as FNYEAQ. This CDR3 contains 15 residues. The junction had 12 bases not matched to a gene; V was cut back by 6 bases and J by 10 bases. CDR3 region: CASSYLAGVRGEQFF. As DNA, the CDR3 is TGTGCCAGCAGTTACCTAGCGGGAGTTCGGGGAGAGCAGTTCTTC.

V and J are TRBV11-2 and TRBJ2-4; 9 bases line up with TRBD1. There are 11 residues in the CDR3. Germline V gene data show CDR1 as SGHAT and CDR2 as FQNNGV. The trim removed 8 bases at V and 7 bases at J, leaving 0 bases unmatched. CDR3 coding DNA: TGTGCCAGCGGGACAGGGAACATTCAGTACTTC. This sequence encodes CASGTGNIQYF.

This chain uses TRBV7-6 with TRBJ1-2, with 10 bases aligning to TRBD1. J was trimmed by 5 bases and V by 4 bases; bases with no gene match: 7. CDR3 length equals 15 residues. From germline, CDR1 is SGHVS and CDR2 FNYEAQ. In DNA, the CDR3 is TGTGCCAGCAGCTCTGGGACAGGGGCCATATATGGCTACACCTTC. This translates into CASSSGTGAIYGYTF.

The chain links TRBV7-8 to TRBJ2-2, with TRBD2 matching over 10 bases. The CDR3 contains 16 residues. The V gene end was trimmed by 2 bases and the J gene end by 5 bases; junction bases not matched to a gene: 5. The germline CDR1 and CDR2 sequences are SGHVS and FQNEAQ. In DNA, the CDR3 is TGTGCCAGCAGCTTAAGGCTAGCGGGAGTTACCGGGGAGCTGTTTTTT. This sequence encodes CASSLRLAGVTGELFF. The full variable domain, its missing parts supplied by reference TRBV7-8 and TRBJ2-2, is GAGVSQSPRYKVAKRGQDVALRCDPISGHVSLFWYQQALGQGPEFLTYFQNEAQLDKSGLPSDRFFAERPEGSVSTLKIQRTQQEDSAVYLCASSLRLAGVTGELFFGEGSRLTVL.

This chain connects TRBV7-8 to TRBJ2-7; 12 bases agree with TRBD2. From germline, CDR1 is SGHVS and CDR2 FQNEAQ. V shed 5 bases, J shed 0 bases, and the junction held 8 bases outside the gene matches. CDR3 length: 17 amino acids. The CDR3 region is CASSPGLAGPSSYEQYF. In DNA form, the CDR3 reads TGTGCCAGCAGCCCGGGACTAGCGGGTCCGAGCTCCTACGAGCAGTACTTC. The whole variable domain, filled in from reference TRBV7-8 and TRBJ2-7, reads GAGVSQSPRYKVAKRGQDVALRCDPISGHVSLFWYQQALGQGPEFLTYFQNEAQLDKSGLPSDRFFAERPEGSVSTLKIQRTQQEDSAVYLCASSPGLAGPSSYEQYFGPGTRLTVT.

In this sample, this clone turned up a few times. The junction and the germline gene differ at one end; a read error may be behind it. The rearrangement links TRBV7-7 to TRBJ2-7, with TRBD2 as a possible D gene (6 bases). The CDR3 contains 15 residues. The germline V gene encodes CDR1 SSHAT and CDR2 FNYEAQ (reference sequence). CDR3 residues: CASSPREVPSYEQYF. The CDR3 coding sequence is TGTGCTAGCAGCCCCAGGGAGGTCCCATCCTACGAGCAGTACTTC.

V usage is TRBV4-1 and J usage is TRBJ2-7; the D gene is possibly TRBD1 (6 bases). V lost 5 bases and J 2 bases, leaving 19 bases between the germline ends. CDR1 MGHRA and CDR2 YSYEKL come from the germline V gene. The CDR3 extends over 16 amino acids. The CDR3 here is CASSSFPAGEAYEQYF. Here the CDR3 DNA reads TGCGCCAGCAGCTCCTTCCCGGCAGGGGAAGCCTACGAGCAGTACTTC.

This clone was counted between two and nine times. The sample holds other DNA sequences that translate to the same CDR3. The chain combines TRBV7-3 with TRBJ2-5; TRBD2 matches 12 bases. The CDR3 loop spans 15 amino acids. The V gene end was trimmed by 5 bases and the J gene end by 4 bases; junction bases not matched to a gene: 5. Germline-derived CDR1 and CDR2 are SGHTA and FQGTGA. The CDR3 reads CASSPLAGGIETQYF. For the CDR3, the DNA is TGTGCCAGCAGCCCTCTAGCGGGAGGGATAGAGACCCAGTACTTC.

The rearrangement links TRBV19 to TRBJ1-3, with D possibly TRBD1 on 5 matching bases. CDR3 size: 16 residues. Germline CDR1 LNHDA, CDR2 SQIVND (reference sequence). The ends were cut back, 5 bases at V and 0 bases at J, with 14 bases in the middle. The chain's CDR3 is CASSPRTISSGNTIYF. As DNA, the CDR3 is TGTGCCAGTAGTCCCAGGACAATTAGCTCTGGAAACACCATATATTTT.

This chain connects TRBV2 to TRBJ1-2; the D gene is possibly TRBD1 (6 bases). V was cut by 11 bases and J by 3 bases, with 13 bases left in between. The CDR3 length is 12 residues. Germline CDR1 SNHLY, CDR2 FYNNEI. Here the CDR3 reads CAERTADYGYTF. Here the CDR3 DNA reads TGTGCCGAGAGGACAGCTGACTATGGCTACACCTTC.

The chain recombines TRBV5-1 with TRBJ1-1, with TRBD1 matching 8 bases. V lost 3 bases to trimming and J lost 0 bases; unmatched junction nucleotides: 4. The CDR3 is 15 residues long. Germline V gene sequence: CDR1 SGHRS, CDR2 YFSETQ. This CDR3 reads CASSSSTGVNTEAFF. In DNA, the CDR3 is TGCGCCAGCAGCTCCTCGACAGGGGTGAACACTGAAGCTTTCTTT.